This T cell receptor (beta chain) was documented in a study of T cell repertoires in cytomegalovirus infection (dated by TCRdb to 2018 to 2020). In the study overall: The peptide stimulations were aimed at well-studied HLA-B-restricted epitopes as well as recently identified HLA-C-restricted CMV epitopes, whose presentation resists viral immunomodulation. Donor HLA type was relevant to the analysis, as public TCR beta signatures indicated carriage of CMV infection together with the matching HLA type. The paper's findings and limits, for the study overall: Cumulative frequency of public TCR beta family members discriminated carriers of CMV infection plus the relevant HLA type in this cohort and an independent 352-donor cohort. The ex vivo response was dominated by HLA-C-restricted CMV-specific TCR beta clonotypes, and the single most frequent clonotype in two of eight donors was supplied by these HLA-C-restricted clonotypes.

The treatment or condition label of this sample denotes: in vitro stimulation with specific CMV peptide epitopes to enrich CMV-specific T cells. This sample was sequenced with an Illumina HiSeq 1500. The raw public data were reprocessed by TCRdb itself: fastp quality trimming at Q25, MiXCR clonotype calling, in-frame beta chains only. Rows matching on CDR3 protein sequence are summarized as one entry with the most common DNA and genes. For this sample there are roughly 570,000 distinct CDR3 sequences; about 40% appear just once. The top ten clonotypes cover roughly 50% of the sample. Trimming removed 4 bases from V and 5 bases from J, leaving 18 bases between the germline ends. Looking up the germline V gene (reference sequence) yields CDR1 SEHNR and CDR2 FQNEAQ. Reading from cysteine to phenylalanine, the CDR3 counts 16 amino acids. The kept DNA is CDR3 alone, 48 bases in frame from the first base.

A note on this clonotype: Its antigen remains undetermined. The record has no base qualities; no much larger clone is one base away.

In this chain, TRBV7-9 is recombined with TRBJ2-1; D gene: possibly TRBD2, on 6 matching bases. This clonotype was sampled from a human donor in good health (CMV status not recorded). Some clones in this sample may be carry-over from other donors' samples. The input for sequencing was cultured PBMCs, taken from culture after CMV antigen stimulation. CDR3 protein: CASSSPAGLEDNEQFF. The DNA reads TGTGCCAGCAGCTCACCCGCGGGACTGGAGGACAATGAGCAGTTCTTC. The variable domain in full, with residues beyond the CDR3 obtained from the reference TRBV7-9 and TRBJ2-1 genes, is DTGVSQNPRHKITKRGQNVTFRCDPISEHNRLYWYRQTLGQGPEFLTYFQNEAQLEKSRLLSDRFSAERPKGSFSTLEIQRTEQGDSAMYLCASSSPAGLEDNEQFFGPGTRLTVL.